This T cell receptor beta chain was identified during a study of T-cell reconstitution after alpha-beta-depleted transplantation in children. Looked up from germline, CDR1 is DFQATT and CDR2 is SNEGSKA (reference sequence). The V and J ends lost 1 base and 1 base respectively, with 20 bases between them. The CDR3 runs 17 residues. Study-level points and caveats: As was reported, about two months after transplant, alpha-beta T cells came from several hundred expanded graft clones.

This sample's TCRbeta library carried unique molecular identifier barcodes. MiXCR, applied by TCRdb to the PCR reads, yields one record per CDR3 protein. The sample has 440,000 or so distinct CDR3 sequences; approximately 42% are singletons. This clonotype was detected many times. What it binds is unknown. Source: PBMCs, taken before TCRalphabeta/CD19-depleted stem cell transplant. This sequence joins TRBV20-1 and TRBJ2-7; D could derive from TRBD1 or TRBD2 (5 bases each). The sequence came from a girl aged 2-10 years with aplastic anemia, due to receive a stem cell transplant. CDR3 DNA: TGCAGTGCTAGAGCTTCCCGCCGGGACCTATCTTCCTACGAGCAGTACTTC. Translation gives CSARASRRDLSSYEQYF.